Below, one T cell receptor beta chain is given with its context. Its specificity is unknown. CDR1 is SGHRS, CDR2 YFSETQ, per germline. Trimming stripped 0 bases from V and 4 bases from J, with 13 bases between. The CDR3 has 15 residues. The data originate from a study of T cell responses to AZD1222 COVID-19 vaccine. TCRdb keeps only in-frame clones here, not all; method: immunoSEQ multiplex PCR. This table has 15,000 to 20,000 clones, about 80% appearing once. Pooled together were second doses at about 4 or about 12 weeks. Study findings and constraints: Clonal diversity was possibly underestimated; the donors were predominantly white British and more often female. In the spike-specific TCR repertoire, nearly half reportedly target unmutated variant regions.

V usage is TRBV5-1 and J usage is TRBJ1-1; perhaps TRBD1 as D (6 bases). The clonotype originates from an adult who received the AZD1222 COVID-19 vaccine. The input for sequencing was peripheral blood, taken 28 days after the second AZD1222 dose. The CDR3 reads CASSLGQAVITEAFF. CDR3 DNA: TGCGCCAGCAGCTTGGGACAGGCCGTAATCACTGAAGCTTTCTTT.